This is a list of T cell receptor beta chains from one sample in a study of T cell repertoires in cytomegalovirus infection. Each CDR3 protein is one row after TCRdb ran MiXCR on the reads. Among approximately 320,000 distinct CDR3 sequences listed, over 7.5% were seen once. Sequenced input: PBMCs. These receptors originate from a human donor in good health (CMV status not recorded). Some clones in this sample may be carry-over from other donors' samples. The CDR3 runs from the conserved cysteine through the conserved F or W. D genes are given only for firm matches. Only part of the rows carry a size: once, few, many, or a class if the clone is expanded.

d_gene: .
v_gene: TRBV19
abundance: .
j_gene: TRBJ2-6
CDR3aa: CASDLGGTGANVLTF
CDR3nt: TGTGCCAGTGATCTAGGGGGAACCGGGGCCAACGTCCTGACTTTC

d_gene: TRBD2
v_gene: TRBV7-9
abundance: few
j_gene: TRBJ2-1
CDR3aa: CASSLASTSGVQFF
CDR3nt: TGTGCCAGCAGCTTAGCCTCTACTAGCGGGGTTCAGTTCTTC

d_gene: TRBD1
v_gene: TRBV7-2
abundance: many
j_gene: TRBJ2-2
CDR3aa: CASSHRGPNTGELFF
CDR3nt: TGTGCCAGCAGCCACAGGGGGCCGAACACCGGGGAGCTGTTTTTT

d_gene: TRBD2
v_gene: TRBV7-6
abundance: many
j_gene: TRBJ2-2
CDR3aa: CASTPGGGMGTGELFF
CDR3nt: TGTGCCAGCACCCCCGGGGGGGGGATGGGGACCGGGGAGCTGTTTTTT

d_gene: .
v_gene: TRBV7-9
abundance: many
j_gene: TRBJ2-7
CDR3aa: CASSPAMYEQYF
CDR3nt: TGTGCCAGCAGCCCCGCCATGTACGAGCAGTACTTC

d_gene: TRBD1
v_gene: TRBV7-2
abundance: many
j_gene: TRBJ1-5
CDR3aa: CASSPRTGSNQPQHF
CDR3nt: TGTGCCAGCAGCCCCAGGACAGGAAGCAATCAGCCCCAGCATTTT

d_gene: .
v_gene: TRBV7-2
abundance: many
j_gene: TRBJ1-5
CDR3aa: CASSLVGQVGQPQHF
CDR3nt: TGTGCCAGCAGCTTAGTGGGCCAAGTGGGGCAGCCCCAGCATTTT

d_gene: .
v_gene: TRBV6-1
abundance: many
j_gene: TRBJ2-4
CDR3aa: CASSRALDIQYF
CDR3nt: TGTGCCAGCAGCCGCGCCCTGGACATTCAGTACTTC

d_gene: TRBD2
v_gene: TRBV7-2
abundance: many
j_gene: TRBJ2-7
CDR3aa: CASSPNFWGGGPYEQYF
CDR3nt: TGTGCCAGCAGCCCCAATTTCTGGGGGGGAGGACCCTACGAGCAGTACTTC

d_gene: TRBD2
v_gene: TRBV7-9
abundance: many
j_gene: TRBJ2-7
CDR3aa: CASSSLAGNLYFYEQYF
CDR3nt: TGTGCCAGCAGCTCACTAGCGGGGAATTTATACTTCTACGAGCAGTACTTC

d_gene: .
v_gene: TRBV7-2
abundance: many
j_gene: TRBJ2-5
CDR3aa: CASSLGINQETQYF
CDR3nt: TGTGCCAGCAGCTTAGGCATTAACCAAGAGACCCAGTACTTC

d_gene: .
v_gene: TRBV2
abundance: .
j_gene: TRBJ1-1
CDR3aa: CASVEGRGTEAFF
CDR3nt: TGTGCCAGTGTGGAGGGGAGAGGGACTGAAGCTTTCTTT

d_gene: .
v_gene: TRBV7-6
abundance: .
j_gene: TRBJ2-1
CDR3aa: CASSYTSTPHTYNEQFF
CDR3nt: TGTGCCAGCAGTTATACGTCGACACCCCACACGTACAATGAGCAGTTCTTC

d_gene: TRBD2
v_gene: TRBV7-7
abundance: many
j_gene: TRBJ2-1
CDR3aa: CASSGLAGEGNEQFF
CDR3nt: TGTGCCAGCAGTGGGCTAGCGGGAGAAGGAAATGAGCAGTTCTTC

d_gene: TRBD1
v_gene: TRBV7-9
abundance: .
j_gene: TRBJ2-7
CDR3aa: CASSSLGQGTGEQYF
CDR3nt: TGTGCCAGCAGCTCTCTTGGACAGGGAACTGGCGAGCAGTACTTC

d_gene: .
v_gene: TRBV7-2
abundance: .
j_gene: TRBJ2-7
CDR3aa: CASSLVSSSSYEQYF
CDR3nt: TGTGCCAGCAGCTTAGTTTCCTCAAGCTCCTACGAGCAGTACTTC

d_gene: .
v_gene: TRBV12-3/TRBV12-4
abundance: .
j_gene: TRBJ2-7
CDR3aa: CASSLNILYEQYF
CDR3nt: TGTGCCAGCAGTTTGAACATCTTATACGAGCAGTACTTC

d_gene: .
v_gene: TRBV6-2/TRBV6-3
abundance: .
j_gene: TRBJ2-1
CDR3aa: CASSPASVRTNNEQFF
CDR3nt: TGTGCCAGCAGCCCCGCTAGCGTGAGGACCAACAATGAGCAGTTCTTC

d_gene: .
v_gene: TRBV12-3/TRBV12-4
abundance: many
j_gene: TRBJ1-1
CDR3aa: CASKGSTEAFF
CDR3nt: TGTGCCAGCAAGGGTTCCACTGAAGCTTTCTTT

d_gene: .
v_gene: TRBV6-2/TRBV6-3
abundance: few
j_gene: TRBJ2-2
CDR3aa: CASSRGLENTGELFF
CDR3nt: TGTGCCAGCAGCAGGGGTCTCGAGAACACCGGGGAGCTGTTTTTT

d_gene: TRBD2
v_gene: TRBV7-8
abundance: many
j_gene: TRBJ2-5
CDR3aa: CASKPAGVETQYF
CDR3nt: TGTGCCAGCAAACCGGCGGGGGTAGAGACCCAGTACTTC

d_gene: TRBD2
v_gene: TRBV6-2/TRBV6-3
abundance: many
j_gene: TRBJ2-2
CDR3aa: CASSYDGGGTSILSGELFF
CDR3nt: TGTGCCAGCAGTTACGACGGTGGGGGGACTAGCATCTTATCCGGGGAGCTGTTTTTT

d_gene: TRBD1
v_gene: TRBV12-3/TRBV12-4
abundance: few
j_gene: TRBJ2-5
CDR3aa: CASRMGAGGQETQYF
CDR3nt: TGTGCCAGCAGGATGGGGGCAGGGGGCCAAGAGACCCAGTACTTC

d_gene: .
v_gene: TRBV12-3/TRBV12-4
abundance: many
j_gene: TRBJ1-2
CDR3aa: CASSLVPPGGYTF
CDR3nt: TGTGCCAGCAGTTTGGTGCCCCCGGGAGGCTACACCTTC

d_gene: .
v_gene: TRBV5-1
abundance: few
j_gene: TRBJ1-4
CDR3aa: CASSLSGPRNEKLFF
CDR3nt: TGCGCCAGCAGTTTATCCGGGCCGAGGAATGAAAAACTGTTTTTT

d_gene: .
v_gene: TRBV11-2
abundance: few
j_gene: TRBJ1-1
CDR3aa: CASSLMSANTEAFF
CDR3nt: TGTGCCAGCAGCTTAATGTCGGCGAACACTGAAGCTTTCTTT

d_gene: .
v_gene: TRBV7-6
abundance: few
j_gene: TRBJ2-1
CDR3aa: CASSLVSGSTPSSYNEQFF
CDR3nt: TGTGCCAGCAGCTTAGTTAGCGGCTCTACCCCGAGCTCCTACAATGAGCAGTTCTTC

d_gene: TRBD2
v_gene: TRBV7-2
abundance: many
j_gene: TRBJ2-1
CDR3aa: CASSLGLAGRLWEQFF
CDR3nt: TGTGCCAGCAGCTTGGGGCTAGCGGGGAGGCTGTGGGAGCAGTTCTTC

d_gene: TRBD1
v_gene: TRBV27
abundance: few
j_gene: TRBJ2-2
CDR3aa: CASGQGAIPGELFF
CDR3nt: TGTGCCAGCGGACAGGGGGCGATTCCCGGGGAGCTGTTTTTT

d_gene: .
v_gene: TRBV7-9
abundance: many
j_gene: TRBJ2-1
CDR3aa: CASSLDLGQGIF
CDR3nt: TGTGCCAGCAGCTTAGATCTCGGGCAGGGTATTTTC

d_gene: TRBD1
v_gene: TRBV7-8
abundance: few
j_gene: TRBJ2-7
CDR3aa: CASSSGQVAYEQYF
CDR3nt: TGTGCCAGCAGCTCGGGACAGGTCGCCTACGAGCAGTACTTC

d_gene: TRBD1
v_gene: TRBV20-1
abundance: .
j_gene: TRBJ2-2
CDR3aa: CSAPQGASRTGELFF
CDR3nt: TGCAGTGCCCCGCAGGGGGCGAGTCGCACCGGGGAGCTGTTTTTT

d_gene: TRBD2
v_gene: TRBV7-2
abundance: .
j_gene: TRBJ2-5
CDR3aa: CASSPSGGGETQYF
CDR3nt: TGTGCCAGCAGCCCTAGCGGGGGTGGGGAGACCCAGTACTTC

d_gene: TRBD1
v_gene: TRBV7-2
abundance: many
j_gene: TRBJ2-2
CDR3aa: CASRRDRGETGELFF
CDR3nt: TGTGCCAGCAGGCGGGACAGGGGGGAAACCGGGGAGCTGTTTTTT

d_gene: .
v_gene: TRBV4-3
abundance: few
j_gene: TRBJ2-7
CDR3aa: CASSQAANYEQYF
CDR3nt: TGCGCCAGCAGCCAAGCTGCGAACTACGAGCAGTACTTC

d_gene: .
v_gene: TRBV19
abundance: many
j_gene: TRBJ1-1
CDR3aa: CASSIKGRVRNTEAFF
CDR3nt: TGTGCCAGTAGTATAAAGGGGAGGGTCCGGAACACTGAAGCTTTCTTT

d_gene: .
v_gene: TRBV6-4
abundance: many
j_gene: TRBJ2-3
CDR3aa: CASSLGNLTDTQYF
CDR3nt: TGTGCCAGCAGTCTAGGGAATCTCACAGATACGCAGTATTTT

d_gene: TRBD2
v_gene: TRBV27
abundance: .
j_gene: TRBJ2-1
CDR3aa: CASSSQAGDRDEQFF
CDR3nt: TGTGCCAGCAGCAGTCAGGCGGGGGATAGGGATGAGCAGTTCTTC

d_gene: .
v_gene: TRBV7-2
abundance: .
j_gene: TRBJ2-5
CDR3aa: CASSQNGATETQYF
CDR3nt: TGTGCCAGCAGCCAAAACGGGGCTACGGAGACCCAGTACTTC

d_gene: TRBD2
v_gene: TRBV2
abundance: few
j_gene: TRBJ2-5
CDR3aa: CASMASGGAEVRETQYF
CDR3nt: TGTGCCAGCATGGCCAGCGGGGGGGCCGAAGTACGAGAGACCCAGTACTTC

d_gene: .
v_gene: TRBV4-1
abundance: few
j_gene: TRBJ1-5
CDR3aa: CASSQGSEGLGQPQHF
CDR3nt: TGCGCCAGCAGCCAAGGTTCTGAAGGGCTAGGGCAGCCCCAGCATTTT

d_gene: .
v_gene: TRBV7-2
abundance: many
j_gene: TRBJ2-2
CDR3aa: CASSALASDTGELFF
CDR3nt: TGTGCCAGCAGCGCCTTGGCTAGCGACACCGGGGAGCTGTTTTTT

d_gene: TRBD2
v_gene: TRBV19
abundance: .
j_gene: TRBJ2-7
CDR3aa: CTSSIKLAGGEQYF
CDR3nt: TGTACCAGTAGTATAAAACTAGCGGGAGGCGAGCAGTACTTC

d_gene: .
v_gene: TRBV28
abundance: many
j_gene: TRBJ1-5
CDR3aa: CASSLRGGGQPQHF
CDR3nt: TGTGCCAGCAGTTTAAGAGGGGGAGGTCAGCCCCAGCATTTT

d_gene: TRBD1
v_gene: TRBV6-1
abundance: few
j_gene: TRBJ1-4
CDR3aa: CASSIRTGGEKLFF
CDR3nt: TGTGCCAGCAGTATCCGGACAGGAGGAGAAAAACTGTTTTTT

d_gene: TRBD1
v_gene: TRBV20-1
abundance: many
j_gene: TRBJ2-3
CDR3aa: CSARERGRGTDTQYF
CDR3nt: TGCAGTGCTAGAGAACGAGGCAGGGGGACAGATACGCAGTATTTT

d_gene: TRBD2
v_gene: TRBV28
abundance: many
j_gene: TRBJ2-1
CDR3aa: CASSSVLAGGPTEQFF
CDR3nt: TGTGCCAGCAGTTCGGTACTAGCGGGAGGGCCCACTGAGCAGTTCTTC

d_gene: TRBD1
v_gene: TRBV6-6
abundance: many
j_gene: TRBJ1-2
CDR3aa: CASSYGHRRGPYGYTF
CDR3nt: TGTGCCAGCAGTTACGGTCACCGGAGGGGGCCCTATGGCTACACCTTC

d_gene: .
v_gene: TRBV7-6
abundance: .
j_gene: TRBJ1-2
CDR3aa: CASTPWENGYTF
CDR3nt: TGTGCCAGCACCCCGTGGGAGAATGGCTACACCTTC

d_gene: TRBD1
v_gene: TRBV2
abundance: many
j_gene: TRBJ1-6
CDR3aa: CASSDFLTGGSSPLHF
CDR3nt: TGTGCCAGCAGTGACTTTTTAACAGGGGGCTCTTCACCCCTCCACTTT

d_gene: .
v_gene: TRBV19
abundance: few
j_gene: TRBJ2-1
CDR3aa: CASSIRTDEQFF
CDR3nt: TGTGCCAGTAGTATCCGCACCGATGAGCAGTTCTTC

d_gene: TRBD2
v_gene: TRBV18
abundance: many
j_gene: TRBJ2-1
CDR3aa: CASSPGLDNEQFF
CDR3nt: TGTGCCAGCTCACCAGGACTAGACAATGAGCAGTTCTTC

d_gene: TRBD1
v_gene: TRBV10-3
abundance: .
j_gene: TRBJ1-2
CDR3aa: CAISEPTGGARGYTF
CDR3nt: TGTGCCATCAGTGAGCCGACAGGGGGCGCCCGTGGCTACACCTTC

d_gene: .
v_gene: TRBV6-6
abundance: .
j_gene: TRBJ2-3
CDR3aa: CASSYTSGIQDTQYF
CDR3nt: TGTGCCAGCAGTTACACCAGCGGCATACAAGATACGCAGTATTTT